The rows below give T cell receptor beta chains drawn from one sample of a study of beta chain features in type 1 diabetes. Profiled with immunoSEQ multiplex PCR; TCRdb holds only in-frame clones, not every one. The data contain about 710,000 clones, about 14% of them seen just once; the ten biggest clones take up roughly 0.04%. Sequences were obtained from naive CD4+ T cells from blood. The receptors shown here come from a man between 18 and 35 years old with type 1 diabetes. Both conserved end residues are part of each CDR3. D genes are given only for firm matches. Only some rows state a clone size, as once, few, many or a class for expanded clones.

J | D | size | V | DNA | CDR3
TRBJ1-1 | - | - | TRBV9 | TGTGCCAGCAGCGTAGTAACGGTGACTGAAGCTTTCTTT | CASSVVTVTEAFF
TRBJ2-5 | - | few | TRBV5-1 | TGCGCCAGCAGCTATAGAACAGGGATGGGAGAGACCCAGTACTTC | CASSYRTGMGETQYF
TRBJ1-1 | - | few | TRBV6-1 | TGTGCCAGCAGTTCCCAGGGGCCTACTGAAGCTTTCTTT | CASSSQGPTEAFF
TRBJ2-6 | TRBD1 | - | TRBV2 | TGTGCCAGCACCGGGACAGGGGGGTCTGGGGCCAACGTCCTGACTTTC | CASTGTGGSGANVLTF
TRBJ2-4 | - | few | TRBV11-3 | TGTGCCAGCAGGTCCGGGACGGTAGCCAAAAACATTCAGTACTTC | CASRSGTVAKNIQYF
TRBJ2-5 | TRBD2 | few | TRBV7-2 | TGTGCCAGCAGCTTAGCGAGCCTAGCGGGAGTTATGCGGGACCAGTACTTC | CASSLASLAGVMRDQYF
TRBJ1-5 | TRBD1 | - | TRBV7-9 | TGTGCCAGCAGCCCTGGGACAGGGAATCAGCCCCAGCATTTT | CASSPGTGNQPQHF
TRBJ1-5 | - | few | TRBV4-3 | TGCGCCAGCAGCCAAGGACCATCGGGACCGCCCTTAGATGGCAATCAGCCCCAGCATTTT | CASSQGPSGPPLDGNQPQHF
TRBJ2-1 | - | few | TRBV4-2 | TGTGCCAGCAGCCAAGCTAGTGGACTAACTTTCAATGAGCAGTTCTTC | CASSQASGLTFNEQFF
TRBJ2-7 | - | few | TRBV27 | TGTGCCAGCAGTTTAAGGGCACAGCTTCTCTACGAGCAGTACTTC | CASSLRAQLLYEQYF
TRBJ2-5 | TRBD2 | few | TRBV30 | TGTGCCTGGAGTGCACTAGCGGGAGCCTCAGAGACCCAGTACTTC | CAWSALAGASETQYF
TRBJ1-2 | - | few | TRBV4-1 | TGCGCCAGCAGCCAAGTTTTTGGGGAAAGTCGTTATGGCTACACCTTC | CASSQVFGESRYGYTF
TRBJ2-4 | TRBD2 | many | TRBV19 | TGTGCGAGTAGAACTAGCGGGATAGGAAACATTCAGTACTTC | CASRTSGIGNIQYF
TRBJ2-5 | - | - | TRBV7-7 | TGTGCTAGCAGCCACGGACAGAAAGAGACCCAGTACTTC | CASSHGQKETQYF
TRBJ2-1 | TRBD2 | few | TRBV4-3 | TGCGCCAGCAGCCAATTCACTAGCGGGGTAAAATACAATGAGCAGTTCTTC | CASSQFTSGVKYNEQFF
TRBJ1-1 | TRBD1 | few | TRBV28 | TGTGCCAGCAGCTCGATTGGACAGGGGGACACTGAAGCTTTCTTT | CASSSIGQGDTEAFF
TRBJ2-7 | TRBD1 | - | TRBV30 | TGTGCCTGGAGTGTACGGGGGACAGGGGAATCCTACGAGCAGTACTTC | CAWSVRGTGESYEQYF
TRBJ2-1 | TRBD2 | few | TRBV29-1 | TGCAGCGTTGAGGGACTAGCGGACTCCTACAATGAGCAGTTCTTC | CSVEGLADSYNEQFF